This TCR beta chain originates from a study of blood T cell repertoires in COVID-19. Study-wide background: COVID-19 samples, acute and convalescent, were from the United States, Italy and Spain. PBMCs, B-cell-depleted T cells, or T cells were the source of the cDNA or gDNA that made up the material.

Of note for this clone: A read error may be the cause here, since a much bigger clone is one base away.

Original processing notes: Reference gene primer amplification gave estimated nucleated cell counts. Sequencing used immunoSEQ multiplex PCR; TCRdb keeps in-frame clones, though not all of them. The V and J calls and clone size come from that table; D and trimming were worked out from the DNA. Among approximately 150,000 clones listed, 75% to 85% were seen once. Germline values: CDR1 SNHLY, CDR2 FYNNEI. Trimming at V came to 6 bases and at J to 2 bases, leaving 4 bases not matched to a gene. The CDR3 covers 14 residues. Source material: peripheral blood. This TCR was recovered from a man in his 60s with active or convalescent COVID-19. The genes are TRBV2 and TRBJ1-5; 7 nucleotides agree with TRBD1. CDR3: CASSPGTGNQPQHF. The CDR3 DNA reads as TGTGCCAGCAGCCCCGGGACAGGCAATCAGCCCCAGCATTTT.